Listed below are T cell receptor beta chains from one sample, sequenced in a study of T-cell memory formation after mild COVID-19. Each CDR3 protein gets one entry after TCRdb re-called the 5' RACE reads with MiXCR. In the table there are about 470,000 distinct CDR3 sequences, 20% to 30% of which are singletons. The material sequenced was PBMCs or a T cell subset sorted from them (not recorded which). Receptors were obtained from an adult woman who had mild COVID-19 (a few samples of this study predate the infection). Cell type and time point are not known. CDR3s include the opening cysteine and the closing phenylalanine or tryptophan. Fields, in order: J gene, V gene, clone size, D gene, CDR3 protein, CDR3 DNA. The D gene is left open where the match is weak. Clone size is stated in some rows and not others, as once, few, many or a class when expanded.

>TRBJ2-7|TRBV5-1|few|TRBD1
CASSEDRGIEQYF
TGCGCCAGCAGCGAGGACAGGGGGATAGAGCAGTACTTC
>TRBJ1-1|TRBV4-1|.|.
CASSQAGRNTEAFF
TGCGCCAGCAGCCAGGCCGGACGGAACACTGAAGCTTTCTTT
>TRBJ2-7|TRBV3-1|.|TRBD2
CASSQGGLAGGHEQYF
TGTGCCAGCAGCCAAGGGGGGCTAGCGGGAGGTCACGAGCAGTACTTC
>TRBJ2-2|TRBV2|few|TRBD2
CASSDSGANTGELFF
TGTGCCAGCAGTGATAGCGGGGCGAACACCGGGGAGCTGTTTTTT
>TRBJ1-2|TRBV4-3|.|.
CASSHVQANYGYTF
TGCGCCAGCAGCCATGTACAGGCTAACTATGGCTACACCTTC
>TRBJ2-3|TRBV6-1|.|.
CASSEVSSTDTQYF
TGTGCCAGCAGTGAAGTCAGCAGCACAGATACGCAGTATTTT
>TRBJ2-2|TRBV5-1|.|.
CASSFRTLNTGELFF
TGCGCCAGCAGCTTCCGGACATTGAACACCGGGGAGCTGTTTTTT
>TRBJ2-1|TRBV7-6|.|TRBD1
CASSPGTGYYNEQFF
TGTGCCAGCAGCCCCGGGACAGGCTACTACAATGAGCAGTTCTTC
>TRBJ1-2|TRBV29-1|few|.
CSVAGTGGYTF
TGCAGCGTCGCCGGGACTGGAGGCTACACCTTC
>TRBJ2-3|TRBV4-3|few|.
CASSQEMVGRVRDTQYF
TGCGCCAGCAGCCAAGAGATGGTTGGCAGGGTTAGGGATACGCAGTATTTT
>TRBJ2-1|TRBV6-5|few|.
CASSHGTQGGNEQFF
TGTGCCAGCAGCCACGGGACCCAGGGGGGGAATGAGCAGTTCTTC
>TRBJ1-5|TRBV18|few|.
CASSPSPVAGVEDQPQHF
TGTGCCAGCTCACCATCACCGGTCGCAGGTGTTGAAGATCAGCCCCAGCATTTT
>TRBJ1-6|TRBV25-1|few|.
CASSREGSYNSPLHF
TGTGCCAGCAGTAGAGAGGGCTCCTATAATTCACCCCTCCACTTT
>TRBJ2-2|TRBV7-9|.|.
CASSLAGGASGELFF
TGTGCCAGCAGCTTAGCCGGTGGGGCGTCCGGGGAGCTGTTTTTT
>TRBJ1-3|TRBV7-6|.|.
CASSDTRNTIYF
TGTGCCAGCAGCGACACCCGAAACACCATATATTTT
>TRBJ2-7|TRBV7-2|few|.
CASSLAGGTSYEQYF
TGTGCCAGCAGCTTAGCAGGAGGGACCTCCTACGAGCAGTACTTC
>TRBJ2-5|TRBV2|.|TRBD1
CASKMSTGGETQYF
TGTGCCAGCAAGATGAGTACAGGGGGAGAGACCCAGTACTTC
>TRBJ2-3|TRBV7-9|many|.
CASSPRTADTQYF
TGTGCCAGCAGCCCAAGGACAGCGGATACGCAGTATTTT
>TRBJ1-1|TRBV20-1|.|.
CSAREGHTEAFF
TGCAGTGCTAGAGAAGGACACACTGAAGCTTTCTTT
>TRBJ2-3|TRBV7-2|.|.
CASSPGFDTQYF
TGTGCCAGCAGCCCAGGGTTCGATACGCAGTATTTT